These 12 T cell receptor beta chains were sequenced from one sample in a study of blood T cell repertoires in COVID-19. TCRdb's table, derived via immunoSEQ multiplex PCR, lists solely in-frame clones and lacks some. The sample shows about 34,000 clones, over 75% of them seen only once. The specimen sequenced was peripheral blood. Receptors were obtained from a woman aged 55 to 70 with active COVID-19.

This clone was seen only once. The chain uses TRBV10-1 and TRBJ2-1, with D uncertain. Trimming shortened V by 2 bases and J by 5 bases, and 13 bases separated the two germline ends. Germline V gene sequence: CDR1 WNHNN, CDR2 SYGVQD (reference sequence). The CDR3 covers 15 residues. DNA of the CDR3: TGCGCCAGCAGTGAGAGGCTAGTTGTCCACAATGAGCAGTTCTTC. It is translated as CASSERLVVHNEQFF.

The chain employs TRBV5-1 and TRBJ1-2; 8 bases agree with TRBD1. Germline CDR1 SGHRS, CDR2 YFSETQ. The CDR3 has 14 residues. The trim removed 0 bases at V and 5 bases at J, leaving 3 bases unmatched. DNA for the CDR3: TGCGCCAGCAGCTTGGGGACAGGGTCGTATGGCTACACCTTC. Protein product: CASSLGTGSYGYTF.

The chain combines TRBV3-1 (or the pseudogene TRBV3-2) with TRBJ2-7; D is possibly TRBD2 (6 bases). This CDR3 is built from 16 residues. Trimming cost V 4 bases and J 3 bases, with 19 bases left between them. CDR1 LGHDT and CDR2 YNNKEL come from the germline V gene (reference sequence). The CDR3 DNA sequence: TGTGCCAGCAGCCCTACCTCCGCGGGATTAAACTACGAGCAGTACTTC. It specifies CASSPTSAGLNYEQYF.

The chain employs TRBV6-4 and TRBJ1-1, with D unresolved. Germline assignment: CDR1 MRHNA and CDR2 SNTAGT. V lost 6 bases, J lost 2 bases, and 10 bases lay in between. The length of the CDR3 is 13 residues. The CDR3 sequence is CASSHNRNTEAFF. The CDR3 DNA sequence: TGTGCCAGCAGCCATAATAGAAACACTGAAGCTTTCTTT.

This chain uses TRBV18 with TRBJ2-1; a weak D match, TRBD2 (6 bases). CDR3 length: 18 residues. Deletions cut 0 bases from V and 0 bases from J, with 15 bases between. CDR1 and CDR2 from the germline V gene are KGHSH and LQKENI. In DNA form, the CDR3 reads TGTGCCAGCTCACCACCGCGGGGAGAACATAGCTCCTACAATGAGCAGTTCTTC. Translation: CASSPPRGEHSSYNEQFF.

The chain joins TRBV2 to TRBJ2-1; TRBD2 matches 11 bases. The CDR3 runs 18 residues. CDR1 is SNHLY, CDR2 FYNNEI, per germline. The V gene end was trimmed by 0 bases and the J gene end by 0 bases; junction bases not matched to a gene: 4. The CDR3 sequence: CASSEAASGGSSYNEQFF. The CDR3, as DNA: TGTGCCAGCAGTGAAGCGGCTAGCGGGGGGAGCTCCTACAATGAGCAGTTCTTC.

The genes are TRBV4-2 and TRBJ1-1; D might be TRBD1 (6 bases). This CDR3 comprises 14 residues. Between the trimmed V and J ends, which lost 4 bases and 1 base, there was a span of 10 bases. Germline V CDR1 and CDR2: LGHNA, YNFKEQ. The CDR3 spells CASSRPQGNTEAFF. CDR3 DNA sequence: TGTGCCAGCAGCCGCCCACAGGGGAACACTGAAGCTTTCTTT.

The CDR3 here is CASSALRTEAFF. Written as DNA, the CDR3 is TGTGCCAGCAGCGCCCTGAGAACTGAAGCTTTCTTT. This chain joins TRBV2 and TRBJ1-1; D ambiguous. Looked up from germline, CDR1 is SNHLY and CDR2 is FYNNEI. This CDR3 spans 12 amino acids. The V end lost 6 bases, the J end lost 5 bases, and 10 bases lay between the germline ends.

A few counts support this clone. The rearrangement links TRBV7-9 to TRBJ2-1; D possibly corresponds to TRBD2 (6 bases). CDR3 length equals 17 residues. V was shortened by 4 bases and J by 4 bases, with 20 bases between the two germline ends. Per germline, CDR1 SEHNR and CDR2 FQNEAQ (reference sequence). The CDR3 protein is CASSSRRELATYNEQFF. The CDR3 DNA reads TGTGCCAGCAGCTCCCGCCGCGAACTAGCCACTTACAATGAGCAGTTCTTC.

The genes are TRBV5-4 and TRBJ1-2; tentative D call: TRBD1 (5 bases). This CDR3 contains 13 residues. The germline V gene encodes CDR1 SGHNT and CDR2 YYREEE (reference sequence). Trimming removed 4 bases at V and 8 bases at J, with 15 bases between. This chain's CDR3 is CASSIWGGLGYTF. The CDR3 DNA sequence: TGTGCCAGCAGCATTTGGGGGGGTCTCGGCTACACCTTC.

The chain combines TRBV7-6 with TRBJ2-1; 7 bases match TRBD2. The ends lost 5 bases at V and 7 bases at J; junction bases unmatched: 11. Germline V gene lookup returns CDR1 SGHVS and CDR2 FNYEAQ. The CDR3 has 15 residues. As DNA, the CDR3 is TGTGCCAGCAGCCTCTCCCCGGGGGGACCGAATGAGCAGTTCTTC. This translates into CASSLSPGGPNEQFF.

This clone was detected a few times. The V call is TRBV10-3, the J call TRBJ2-6; 8 nucleotides align to TRBD2. The CDR3 has 15 amino acids. Germline-derived CDR1 and CDR2 are ENHRY and SYGVKD. V dropped 10 bases and J dropped 0; count of bases not matched to a gene: 5. Here the CDR3 DNA reads TGTGCCACGGGGGGGAGGGCCTCTGGGGCCAACGTCCTGACTTTC. Translation: CATGGRASGANVLTF.